The present entry profiles one T cell receptor beta chain with its context. Here immunoSEQ multiplex PCR was the method, and the copy in TCRdb shows in-frame clones only, minus some. The profile shows around 390,000 clones, about 83% of them singletons. These data belong to a study of blood T cell repertoires in COVID-19. Study in general: Samples came from the United States, Italy and Spain, spanning acute and convalescent COVID-19.

This CDR3 is built from 16 residues. Germline values: CDR1 LNHDA, CDR2 SQIVND (reference sequence). V lost 3 bases and J 1 base, leaving 13 bases between the germline ends. V and J are TRBV19 and TRBJ2-1; tentatively, D is TRBD2 (6 bases). Sample: PBMCs or T cells enriched from blood (not recorded which). This TCR came from a woman aged 50 to 65 who had recovered from COVID-19. The CDR3 coding sequence is TGTGCCAGTAGTATTCTGGAGGGTCTGTCCTACAATGAGCAGTTCTTC. Its protein product is CASSILEGLSYNEQFF. The entire variable domain, with the rest obtained from reference TRBV19 and TRBJ2-1, is as follows: DGGITQSPKYLFRKEGQNVTLSCEQNLNHDAMYWYRQDPGQGLRLIYYSQIVNDFQKGDIAEGYSVSREKKESFPLTVTSAQKNPTAFYLCASSILEGLSYNEQFFGPGTRLTVL.